Sequencing of this T cell receptor beta chain was carried out in a study of read filtering for tumor transcriptome and immune sequencing. Study-wide background: Transcriptome libraries were built from DNase-treated RNA. IR-seq gave about 3.5 to 10.27 million TCR reads per sample; RNA-seq gave roughly 80 to 1,400.

This clonotype was counted at least ten times. With 0 bases removed from V and 1 base from J, the gap between germline ends came to 13 bases. CDR1 and CDR2 (germline): SGDLS, YYNGEE. The length of the CDR3 is 16 residues. Molecular barcoded adaptors covering alpha/delta and beta/gamma chains were used on approximately 440 ng RNA. MiXCR was run by TCRdb on the reads, yielding one entry per CDR3 protein. The sample shows around 30,000 distinct CDR3 sequences, around a sixth of them seen only once. The sequencing sample was made of a population of CD138-negative cells sorted from bone marrow. The clonotype comes from a donor at least 40 years old with multiple myeloma. V and J are TRBV9 and TRBJ2-5; the D is unclear. DNA of the CDR3: TGTGCCAGCAGCGTAGCTCAAGGAGCGCCCCAAGAGACCCAGTACTTC. Translation gives CASSVAQGAPQETQYF. Full variable domain (rest looked up from reference TRBV9 and TRBJ2-5): DSGVTQTPKHLITATGQRVTLRCSPRSGDLSVYWYQQSLDQGLQFLIQYYNGEERAKGNILERFSAQQFPDLHSELNLSSLELGDSALYFCASSVAQGAPQETQYFGPGTRLLVL.